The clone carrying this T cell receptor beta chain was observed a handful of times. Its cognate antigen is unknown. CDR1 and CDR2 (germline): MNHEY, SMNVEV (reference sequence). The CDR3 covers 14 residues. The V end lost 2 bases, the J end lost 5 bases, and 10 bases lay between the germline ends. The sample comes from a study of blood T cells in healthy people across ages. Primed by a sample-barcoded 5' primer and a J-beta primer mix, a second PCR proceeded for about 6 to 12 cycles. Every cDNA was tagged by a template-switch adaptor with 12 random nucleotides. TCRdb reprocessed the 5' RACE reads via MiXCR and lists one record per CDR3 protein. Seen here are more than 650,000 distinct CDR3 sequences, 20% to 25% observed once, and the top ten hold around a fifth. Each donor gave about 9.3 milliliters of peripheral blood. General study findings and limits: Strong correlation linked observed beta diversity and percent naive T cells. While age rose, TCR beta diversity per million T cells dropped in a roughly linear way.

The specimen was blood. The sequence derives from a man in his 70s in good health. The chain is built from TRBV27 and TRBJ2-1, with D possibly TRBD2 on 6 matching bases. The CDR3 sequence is CASSLVGLNNEQFF. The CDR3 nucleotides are TGTGCCAGCAGTTTAGTGGGACTTAACAATGAGCAGTTCTTC.